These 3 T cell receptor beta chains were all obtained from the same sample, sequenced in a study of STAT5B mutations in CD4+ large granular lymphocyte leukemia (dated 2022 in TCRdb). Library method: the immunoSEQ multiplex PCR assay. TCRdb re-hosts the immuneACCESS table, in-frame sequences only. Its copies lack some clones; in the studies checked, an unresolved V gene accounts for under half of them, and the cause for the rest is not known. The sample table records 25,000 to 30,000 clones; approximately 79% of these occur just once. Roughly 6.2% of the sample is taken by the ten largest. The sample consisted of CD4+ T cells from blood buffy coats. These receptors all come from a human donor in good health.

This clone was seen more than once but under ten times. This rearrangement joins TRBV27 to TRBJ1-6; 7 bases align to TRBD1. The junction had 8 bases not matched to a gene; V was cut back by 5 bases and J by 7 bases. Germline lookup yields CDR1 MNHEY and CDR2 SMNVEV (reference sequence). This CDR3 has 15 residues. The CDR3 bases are TGTGCCAGCAGTACTACAGGGGCTCGAAATTCACCCCTCCACTTT. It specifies CASSTTGARNSPLHF.

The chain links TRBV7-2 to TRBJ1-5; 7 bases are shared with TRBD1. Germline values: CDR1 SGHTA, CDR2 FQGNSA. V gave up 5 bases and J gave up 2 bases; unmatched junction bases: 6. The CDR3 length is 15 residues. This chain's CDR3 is CASSPGGVGNQPQHF. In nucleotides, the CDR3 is TGTGCCAGCAGCCCAGGGGGGGTAGGCAATCAGCCCCAGCATTTT.

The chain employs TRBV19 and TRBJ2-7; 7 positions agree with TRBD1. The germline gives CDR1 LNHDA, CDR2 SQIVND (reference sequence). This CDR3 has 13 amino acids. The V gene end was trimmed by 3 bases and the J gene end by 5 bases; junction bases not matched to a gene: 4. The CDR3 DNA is TGTGCCAGTAGTATCTTTACAGGGGACGAGCAGTACTTC. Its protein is CASSIFTGDEQYF.